These T cell receptor beta chains were read from a single sample in a study of cytomegalovirus exposure and HLA in healthy donors. Here immunoSEQ multiplex PCR was the method, and the copy in TCRdb shows in-frame clones only, minus some. This table holds some 170,000 clones, approximately 87% found once. What was sequenced was PBMCs. The receptor set was obtained from a woman in her twenties or thirties in good health and CMV-seronegative. The CDR3 runs from the conserved cysteine through the conserved F or W. D genes are given only for firm matches. Rows give clone size only sometimes, using once, few, many, or a class for an expanded clone.

>NA|TRBJ2-2|TRBV27|11|NA
CASSRAGELFF
TGTGCCAGCAGTAGAGCCGGGGAGCTGTTTTTT
>NA|TRBJ2-1|TRBV7-9|14|TRBD2
CASSLGGTTNEQFF
TGTGCCAGCAGCTTAGGGGGGACTACCAATGAGCAGTTCTTC
>NA|TRBJ1-1|TRBV16|13|NA
CASSQFRNTEAFF
TGTGCCAGCAGCCAATTTCGGAACACTGAAGCTTTCTTT
>NA|TRBJ2-1|TRBV4-1|17|NA
CASSQPPRSVKYNEQFF
TGCGCCAGCAGCCAACCCCCCAGGTCGGTGAAATACAATGAGCAGTTCTTC
>NA|TRBJ1-1|TRBV27|14|NA
CASRTYPGYTEAFF
TGTGCCAGCAGGACCTACCCGGGGTACACTGAAGCTTTCTTT
>NA|TRBJ1-3|TRBV7-8|17|TRBD1
CASRDSTGTGAGNTIYF
TGTGCCAGCAGAGATTCTACCGGGACAGGGGCTGGAAACACCATATATTTT
>NA|TRBJ1-2|TRBV2|16|TRBD1
CASSEAATGGRYGYTF
TGTGCCAGCAGTGAAGCAGCTACAGGGGGGAGGTATGGCTACACCTTC
>NA|TRBJ1-5|TRBV9|14|NA
CASSVGRGNQPQHF
TGTGCCAGCAGCGTAGGCAGGGGCAATCAGCCCCAGCATTTT
>NA|TRBJ2-6|TRBV5-1|19|TRBD1
CASSLLPGQGLSGANVLTF
TGCGCCAGCAGCTTGCTCCCGGGACAGGGACTCTCTGGGGCCAACGTCCTGACTTTC
>NA|TRBJ1-1|TRBV15|14|TRBD1
CATSREDRVGEAFF
TGTGCCACCAGCAGGGAGGACAGGGTGGGTGAAGCTTTCTTT
>NA|TRBJ2-7|TRBV6-1|15|NA
CASSEWRGATYEQYF
TGTGCCAGCAGTGAATGGAGGGGTGCTACCTACGAGCAGTACTTC
>NA|TRBJ1-6|TRBV5-4|14|NA
CASSLGRGNSPLHF
TGTGCCAGCAGCTTGGGACGGGGTAATTCACCCCTCCACTTT
>NA|TRBJ2-6|TRBV6-1|15|NA
CASSVLSSGANVLTF
TGTGCCAGCAGTGTCCTGAGCTCTGGGGCCAACGTCCTGACTTTC
>many|TRBJ2-1|TRBV6-4|15|TRBD1
CASSDSEDRGNEQFF
TGTGCCAGCAGTGACTCGGAGGACAGGGGCAATGAGCAGTTCTTC
>NA|TRBJ2-7|TRBV30|13|NA
CAWSRGGLYEQYF
TGTGCCTGGTCTAGGGGGGGCTTGTACGAGCAGTACTTC
>NA|TRBJ1-2|TRBV10-3|14|TRBD1
CAISGDREVYGYTF
TGTGCCATCAGTGGGGACAGGGAAGTGTACGGCTACACCTTC
>once|TRBJ2-6|TRBV6-5|16|TRBD2
CASSYFGGTGANVLTF
TGTGCCAGCAGTTACTTCGGGGGGACTGGGGCCAACGTCCTGACTTTC
>NA|TRBJ2-7|TRBV7-9|14|TRBD2
CASSSSGVQYEQYF
TGTGCCAGCAGCAGTAGCGGGGTGCAATACGAGCAGTACTTC
>NA|TRBJ1-2|TRBV30|11|NA
CAWSRLPAHTF
TGTGCCTGGAGTAGACTACCTGCTCACACCTTC
>NA|TRBJ2-7|TRBV7-9|13|NA
CASSQTSSYEQYF
TGTGCCAGCAGCCAGACTAGCTCCTACGAGCAGTACTTC
>NA|TRBJ1-2|TRBV6-5|14|NA
CASSYSMSDRSYTF
TGTGCCAGCAGTTACTCGATGTCTGACAGGAGCTACACCTTC
>NA|TRBJ2-5|TRBV7-9|17|TRBD1
CASSSRTAGGSQETQYF
TGTGCCAGCAGCTCACGCACGGCAGGGGGATCCCAAGAGACCCAGTACTTC
>NA|TRBJ2-7|TRBV2|13|TRBD1
CASKTGGDYEQYF
TGTGCCAGCAAGACAGGGGGGGACTACGAGCAGTACTTC
>NA|TRBJ1-2|TRBV6-1|13|NA
CASSEKGESGYTF
TGTGCCAGCAGTGAAAAAGGGGAAAGTGGCTACACCTTC
>NA|TRBJ1-1|TRBV19|14|TRBD1
CASSITTGGTEAFF
TGTGCCAGTAGTATCACCACAGGGGGCACTGAAGCTTTCTTT